These 26 T cell receptor beta chains were all obtained from the same sample, sequenced in a study of T cell responses to AZD1222 COVID-19 vaccine. The protocol was immunoSEQ multiplex PCR, while the TCRdb copy is restricted to in-frame clones and leaves out a portion. The table has approximately 140,000 clones, 92% seen once. The material was peripheral blood, obtained 28 days after the second AZD1222 dose. The receptors stem from an adult who received the AZD1222 COVID-19 vaccine.

The chain joins TRBV19 to TRBJ1-4; D unclear. Germline V gives CDR1 LNHDA, CDR2 SQIVND (reference sequence). The CDR3 length is 12 residues. Trimming cost V 4 bases and J 4 bases, with 4 bases left between them. CDR3 DNA sequence: TGTGCCAGTAGTACAATTAATGAAAAACTGTTTTTT. Amino acids: CASSTINEKLFF.

This clone came up once. The chain couples TRBV28 to TRBJ2-7; D is tentatively TRBD1 or TRBD2 (5 bases each). CDR1 and CDR2 (germline): MDHEN, SYDVKM. The V end was cut by 6 bases, the J end by 6 bases, with 18 bases between. The CDR3 length is 14 residues. CDR3 sequence: CASSPTGPLLEQYF. The CDR3 bases are TGTGCCAGCAGCCCAACGGGGCCCCTTCTCGAGCAGTACTTC.

The CDR3: CASSLTGDRGENIQYF. The CDR3 nucleotides read TGCGCCAGCAGCCTCACCGGAGACAGGGGCGAAAACATTCAGTACTTC. The rearrangement joins TRBV5-1 to TRBJ2-4; 8 nucleotides align to TRBD1. The V segment lost 4 bases and the J segment 5 bases; nucleotides outside the gene matches: 11. CDR3 length: 16 residues. Per the germline V gene, CDR1 is SGHRS and CDR2 is YFSETQ. The variable domain in full, completed from reference TRBV5-1 and TRBJ2-4, reads KAGVTQTPRYLIKTRGQQVTLSCSPISGHRSVSWYQQTPGQGLQFLFEYFSETQRNKGNFPGRFSGRQFSNSRSEMNVSTLELGDSALYLCASSLTGDRGENIQYFGAGTRLSVL.

The chain couples TRBV6-2 or TRBV6-3 to TRBJ1-2, with 7 bases identical to TRBD1. The V and J ends lost 3 bases and 0 bases, in that order; junction bases with no gene match: 10. The CDR3 sequence is 17 residues long. Germline CDR1 MNHEY, CDR2 SVGEGT. The chain's CDR3 is CASSYSLGTAPNYGYTF. In DNA form, the CDR3 reads TGTGCCAGCAGTTATAGTCTAGGGACAGCCCCTAACTATGGCTACACCTTC.

The rearrangement joins TRBV4-2 to TRBJ2-1; 9 bases match TRBD2. CDR1 and CDR2 (germline): LGHNA, YNFKEQ. The V gene end was trimmed by 0 bases and the J gene end by 8 bases; junction bases not matched to a gene: 11. This CDR3 comprises 17 residues. CDR3 amino acids: CASSQDPAGGILDEQFF. The CDR3 nucleotides read TGTGCCAGCAGCCAAGATCCAGCGGGGGGAATATTAGATGAGCAGTTCTTC.

The V call is TRBV6-4, the J call TRBJ1-6; possibly TRBD1 for D (5 bases). Germline V gene sequence: CDR1 MRHNA, CDR2 SNTAGT. V lost 0 bases, J lost 7 bases, and 10 bases lay in between. The CDR3 covers 15 residues. The CDR3 spells CASSDSGGTNSPLHF. CDR3 DNA sequence: TGTGCCAGCAGTGACTCGGGCGGGACCAATTCACCCCTCCACTTT.

The chain links TRBV14 to TRBJ2-2; possibly TRBD1 or TRBD2 for D (6 bases each). From germline, CDR1 is SGHDN and CDR2 FVKESK. The V end lost 1 base, the J end lost 5 bases, and 14 bases lay between the germline ends. This CDR3 spans 16 amino acids. DNA of the CDR3: TGTGCCAGCAGCCAAGCTGGGGGGCCGGGGACCGGGGAGCTGTTTTTT. It yields the protein CASSQAGGPGTGELFF.

The chain couples TRBV5-6 to TRBJ2-5; possibly TRBD1 for D (6 bases). The CDR3 covers 14 residues. V lost 5 bases and J lost 2, with 13 bases in between. Germline-derived CDR1 and CDR2 are SGHDT and YYEEEE. The CDR3 DNA sequence: TGTGCCAGCAGTGTTGGGGGCAGACAAGAGACCCAGTACTTC. Its protein product is CASSVGGRQETQYF.

The genes are TRBV15 and TRBJ2-5, with D uncertain. Germline loops: CDR1 LNHNV, CDR2 YYDKDF (reference sequence). Deletions cut 1 base from V and 1 base from J, with 7 bases between. The CDR3 sequence is 14 residues long. The CDR3, as DNA: TGTGCCACCAGCAGAGTAACAGTCCAAGAGACCCAGTACTTC. Translated, it gives CATSRVTVQETQYF.

The rearrangement uses TRBV2 and TRBJ1-1; D unclear. V lost 6 bases, J lost 12 bases, and 20 bases lay in between. CDR1 SNHLY and CDR2 FYNNEI come from the germline V gene. The CDR3 is 13 residues long. The CDR3 DNA reads as TGTGCCAGCAGGGAGGAGGCCGGGTTAAGAACTTTCTTT. Protein: CASREEAGLRTFF.

This clone was detected only once. The V gene is TRBV4-1, the J gene TRBJ1-1, with TRBD1 as a possible D gene (6 bases). Germline CDR1 MGHRA, CDR2 YSYEKL. Trimming left V 2 bases short and J 10 bases short, with 14 bases between. The CDR3 runs to 13 residues. DNA of the CDR3: TGCGCCAGCAGCCAAAAACACAGGGAGGGAGCTTTCTTT. It is translated as CASSQKHREGAFF.

This chain connects TRBV5-1 to TRBJ1-6; TRBD1 might be the D (5 bases). Per the germline V gene, CDR1 is SGHRS and CDR2 is YFSETQ. V lost 5 bases and J 7 bases, leaving 10 bases between the germline ends. The length of the CDR3 is 13 residues. CDR3 region: CASSPEGNSPLHF. As DNA, the CDR3 is TGCGCCAGCAGTCCTGAGGGGAATTCACCCCTCCACTTT.

This chain links TRBV9 with TRBJ1-2; TRBD1 agrees at 7 bases. The CDR3 spans 20 residues. The V segment lost 3 bases and the J segment 4 bases; nucleotides outside the gene matches: 24. Looked up from germline, CDR1 is SGDLS and CDR2 is YYNGEE. The CDR3 protein is CASSAARLDRDPRRGYGYTF. In DNA, the CDR3 is TGTGCCAGCAGCGCCGCCAGGCTCGACAGGGACCCAAGAAGAGGCTATGGCTACACCTTC.

The V and J genes are TRBV27 and TRBJ1-1; possible D gene TRBD1, 5 bases. V was clipped by 2 bases and J by 5 bases, with 9 bases between them. Germline V lookup: CDR1 MNHEY, CDR2 SMNVEV (reference sequence). This CDR3 region has 13 residues. CDR3 sequence (DNA): TGTGCCAGCAGTTTAGCGGGGGAAACTGAAGCTTTCTTT. Translation: CASSLAGETEAFF.

V and J are TRBV21-1 and TRBJ2-7; the DNA was not used to check the table's D call, TRBD1. TRBV21-1 is classified as a pseudogene. The CDR3 contains 19 residues. The CDR3 loop is CASSKRTGTESLRFYEQYF. For the CDR3, the DNA is TGTGCCAGCAGCAAGCGAACCGGGACAGAGAGCTTACGGTTCTACGAGCAGTACTTC.

The rearrangement uses TRBV2 and TRBJ1-1; D might be TRBD1 (6 bases). The CDR3 runs to 14 residues. Trimming left V 6 bases short and J 3 bases short, with 14 bases between. Germline V lookup: CDR1 SNHLY, CDR2 FYNNEI. CDR3 sequence reads: CASRLGARDTEAFF. CDR3 nucleotide sequence: TGTGCCAGCAGGTTGGGGGCCCGAGACACTGAAGCTTTCTTT.

The J gene is TRBJ2-7, the V gene TRBV14; 9 bases align to TRBD1. Per the germline V gene, CDR1 is SGHDN and CDR2 is FVKESK. This CDR3 spans 14 amino acids. The V and J ends lost 7 bases and 6 bases, in that order; junction bases with no gene match: 10. CDR3 region: CASTPTGGQGEQYF. Written as DNA, the CDR3 is TGTGCCAGCACCCCGACGGGGGGACAGGGCGAGCAGTACTTC.

The chain combines TRBV6-1 with TRBJ1-5, with no clear D. The germline V and J ends were trimmed by 4 bases and 1 base, with 8 bases remaining between them. The CDR3 has 14 residues. CDR1 is MNHNS and CDR2 is SASEGT in the germline V gene. This chain's CDR3 is CASSVAPSNQPQHF. The CDR3 nucleotides are TGTGCCAGCAGTGTAGCCCCGAGCAATCAGCCCCAGCATTTT.

This chain uses TRBV2 with TRBJ1-5; D is unclear. The CDR3 consists of 15 residues. V lost 6 bases and J lost 4, with 16 bases in between. Per germline, CDR1 SNHLY and CDR2 FYNNEI. CDR3 region: CASRTPGAPNQPQHF. The CDR3 bases are TGTGCCAGCAGGACTCCGGGAGCTCCTAATCAGCCCCAGCATTTT.

The rearrangement joins TRBV2 to TRBJ1-2; possible D gene TRBD1, 6 bases. CDR1 and CDR2 (germline): SNHLY, FYNNEI. With 7 bases removed from V and 4 bases from J, the gap between germline ends came to 22 bases. This CDR3 has 16 residues. The CDR3 coding sequence is TGTGCCAGCACCCCCAGTGGTGGAGGGGGAGCCTATGGCTACACCTTC. As protein: CASTPSGGGGAYGYTF. The full variable domain, completed using reference TRBV2 and TRBJ1-2, is EPEVTQTPSHQVTQMGQEVILRCVPISNHLYFYWYRQILGQKVEFLVSFYNNEISEKSEIFDDQFSVERPDGSNFTLKIRSTKLEDSAMYFCASTPSGGGGAYGYTFGSGTRLTVV.

V is TRBV3-1 (or the pseudogene TRBV3-2) and J is TRBJ2-7; D is perhaps TRBD1 or TRBD2 (5 bases each). CDR1 and CDR2 from the germline V gene are LGHDT and YNNKEL (reference sequence). The CDR3 contains 16 residues. V shed 0 bases and J shed 3 bases, with 15 bases lying between them. This CDR3 reads CASSQECTGAIYEQYF. DNA for the CDR3: TGTGCCAGCAGCCAAGAATGTACCGGGGCAATCTACGAGCAGTACTTC.

The genes are TRBV21-1 and TRBJ1-5; no DNA check was done on the table's D call, TRBD1. TRBV21-1 is marked as a pseudogene. The CDR3 is 16 amino acids. The CDR3: CASKKGTDFHNQPQHF. CDR3 DNA: TGTGCCAGCAAAAAGGGGACAGATTTCCATAATCAGCCCCAGCATTTT.

This chain links TRBV6-1 with TRBJ1-5; D is uncertain. CDR3 length: 13 amino acids. V gave up 6 bases and J gave up 6 bases, with 12 bases separating them. Germline CDR1 MNHNS, CDR2 SASEGT. The CDR3 nucleotides read TGTGCCAGCAGCGTCAACTCGGGTCAGCCCCAGCATTTT. As protein: CASSVNSGQPQHF.

The chain uses TRBV4-2 and TRBJ1-1, with 7 bases fitting TRBD1. CDR3 length: 14 residues. The V and J ends lost 1 base and 2 bases, in that order; junction bases with no gene match: 1. The germline V gene encodes CDR1 LGHNA and CDR2 YNFKEQ. CDR3 DNA: TGTGCCAGCAGCCAAGGGGACAGAAACACTGAAGCTTTCTTT. Encoded protein: CASSQGDRNTEAFF.

The gene calls are TRBV19 and TRBJ2-1, with 9 bases aligning to TRBD1. The CDR3 consists of 14 residues. V shed 6 bases and J 8 bases; nucleotides not matched to a gene: 8. In germline, CDR1 is LNHDA, CDR2 SQIVND (reference sequence). The CDR3 DNA is TGTGCCAGTAGCCACCGGACAGGGGTCGATGAGCAGTTCTTC. Its translation: CASSHRTGVDEQFF.

The chain couples TRBV13 to TRBJ1-4; D is undetermined. Germline-derived CDR1 and CDR2 are PRHDT and FYEKMQ (reference sequence). The CDR3 extends over 17 amino acids. Trimming stripped 2 bases from V and 2 bases from J, with 15 bases between. As DNA, the CDR3 is TGTGCCAGCAGCTTACGGAGGACCTACGGGACTAATGAAAAACTGTTTTTT. Encoded protein: CASSLRRTYGTNEKLFF.